The 5 T cell receptor beta chains below all came from one sample that was sequenced in a study of blood T cell repertoires in COVID-19. Sequencing was performed with immunoSEQ multiplex PCR; in TCRdb, only in-frame clones are kept and a portion is missing. The table includes around 200,000 clones, under 85% detected once. Sequencing input: peripheral blood. The receptor source for this set is a woman older than 75 with acute or convalescent COVID-19.

The chain uses TRBV11-2 and TRBJ2-7, with 7 bases identical to TRBD1. The length of the CDR3 is 13 residues. With V trimmed by 5 bases and J by 6 bases, 7 bases remained unmatched. Germline CDR1 and CDR2: SGHAT and FQNNGV. CDR3 sequence (DNA): TGTGCCAGCAGCCTCGACAGGGACGTCGAGCAGTACTTC. This encodes CASSLDRDVEQYF.

The rearrangement uses TRBV30 and TRBJ1-2; 12 positions agree with TRBD1. The CDR3 extends over 14 amino acids. From germline, CDR1 is GTSNPN and CDR2 SVGIG (reference sequence). The ends lost 3 bases at V and 3 bases at J; junction bases unmatched: 2. The CDR3 here is CAWRGQGADYGYTF. Written as DNA, the CDR3 is TGTGCCTGGAGGGGACAGGGGGCAGACTATGGCTACACCTTC. Full variable domain (rest looked up from reference TRBV30 and TRBJ1-2): SQTIHQWPATLVQPVGSPLSLECTVEGTSNPNLYWYRQAAGRGLQLLFYSVGIGQISSEVPQNLSASRPQDRQFILSSKKLLLSDSGFYLCAWRGQGADYGYTFGSGTRLTVV.

The chain employs TRBV5-8 and TRBJ2-7; tentatively, D is TRBD1 (5 bases). This CDR3 comprises 17 residues. V lost 0 bases and J lost 4, with 20 bases in between. Germline CDR1 reads SGHTS; CDR2 reads YDEGEE. The CDR3 protein is CASSLAGGAQAVYEQYF. CDR3 nucleotides: TGTGCCAGCAGCTTGGCCGGTGGGGCCCAGGCAGTTTACGAGCAGTACTTC.

The J gene is TRBJ2-7, the V gene TRBV30; 7 nucleotides line up with TRBD1. Germline loops: CDR1 GTSNPN, CDR2 SVGIG (reference sequence). The V gene end was trimmed by 1 base and the J gene end by 5 bases; junction bases not matched to a gene: 8. CDR3 length: 14 residues. The CDR3 nucleotides are TGTGCCTGGAGTGGGCGTAGGGGGCTGAACGAGCAGTACTTC. It codes for CAWSGRRGLNEQYF.

V usage is TRBV6-5 and J usage is TRBJ1-1, with a tentative D call TRBD1 (5 bases). V was trimmed by 0 bases and J by 4 bases, leaving 9 bases between them. This CDR3 has 14 residues. Germline CDR1 MNHEY, CDR2 SVGAGI. The CDR3: CASSYSGGITEAFF. The DNA of the CDR3 is TGTGCCAGCAGTTACTCGGGGGGTATCACTGAAGCTTTCTTT.